This TCR beta chain was identified during a study of blood T cell repertoires in COVID-19. Those who participated ranged in age from about 18 to 89 years and resided in about two dozen US areas. Among Cohort 3 donors, those recovered had two negative PCRs, clearance, or symptom resolution. CDR3 size: 16 residues. Trimming cost V 1 base and J 2 bases, with 15 bases left between them. CDR1 and CDR2 (germline): GTSNPN, SVGIG (reference sequence). TCRdb keeps only in-frame clones here, not all; method: immunoSEQ multiplex PCR. The sample has about 190,000 clones, approximately 84% seen once; the top ten hold roughly 3.2%.

This TCR came from a woman under 40 who had recovered from COVID-19. V and J are TRBV30 and TRBJ1-5, with D possibly matching TRBD1 (6 bases). The sequenced material came from PBMCs or T cells enriched from blood (not recorded which). CDR3 bases: TGTGCCTGGAGTGCAATGGACAGTGTTGGCAATCAGCCCCAGCATTTT. As protein: CAWSAMDSVGNQPQHF.